This TCR beta chain was sequenced for a study of patients and donors after allogeneic stem cell transplantation (dated by TCRdb to 2020 to 2022). V gives up 3 bases and J gives up 0 bases, and the segment between their germline ends measures 8 bases. Reading the germline V gene (reference sequence) gives CDR1 MNHEY and CDR2 SMNVEV. Including the terminal cysteine and phenylalanine, the CDR3 comprises 14 residues. Only the CDR3 part of the read is kept: 42 bases, read in frame from the first base. Comment on this clonotype: What this receptor recognizes is not known. Base qualities are not at hand, and no much larger clone is one base apart.

The method behind the library was RT-PCR. TCRdb shows the sequencer as NextSeq 550. TCRdb ran its own pipeline on the public reads, namely fastp trimming at Q25 and MiXCR clone calling, and kept in-frame beta chains. Rows with a matching CDR3 protein are joined into one entry that keeps the most common DNA and genes. The sample table contains roughly 150,000 distinct CDR3 sequences; only one count was recorded for 24% of them. Clones ranked in the top ten supply about 24% of the sample. The sample was blood, either unsorted or a sorted T cell fraction (not recorded which). This clonotype was sampled from a human donor who was either an allogeneic HSCT recipient or a stem cell or donor lymphocyte infusion donor (not recorded which). It is not recorded whose cells these are; they may come from a transplant donor. The chain joins TRBV27 to TRBJ2-5; no D segment can be confidently identified. CDR3 protein: CASSFGRYQETQYF. The nucleotides are TGTGCCAGCAGTTTCGGACGGTACCAAGAGACCCAGTACTTC.